This TCR beta chain was profiled in a study of blood T cell repertoires in COVID-19. About the research overall: COVID-19 samples collected from the United States, Italy and Spain covered acute and convalescent phases.

The CDR3 loop spans 17 amino acids. Trimming at V came to 5 bases and at J to 0 bases, leaving 6 bases not matched to a gene. Germline values: CDR1 MNHEY, CDR2 SMNVEV (reference sequence). Original analysis: For nucleated cells, counts were estimated from reference gene primer amplification. Produced via immunoSEQ multiplex PCR; TCRdb's table is partial and in-frame only. The V and J calls and clone size are taken from that table; D and trimming were inferred from the DNA. The sample holds over 45,000 clones, 82% seen once. Sequenced input: peripheral blood. The chain has TRBV27 and TRBJ2-1, with 11 bases identical to TRBD2. The clonotype was recovered from an elderly woman with acute or convalescent COVID-19. CDR3 coding DNA: TGTGCCAGCAGTCCCACCGGACTAGCGGGCTCCTACAATGAGCAGTTCTTC. Protein: CASSPTGLAGSYNEQFF.